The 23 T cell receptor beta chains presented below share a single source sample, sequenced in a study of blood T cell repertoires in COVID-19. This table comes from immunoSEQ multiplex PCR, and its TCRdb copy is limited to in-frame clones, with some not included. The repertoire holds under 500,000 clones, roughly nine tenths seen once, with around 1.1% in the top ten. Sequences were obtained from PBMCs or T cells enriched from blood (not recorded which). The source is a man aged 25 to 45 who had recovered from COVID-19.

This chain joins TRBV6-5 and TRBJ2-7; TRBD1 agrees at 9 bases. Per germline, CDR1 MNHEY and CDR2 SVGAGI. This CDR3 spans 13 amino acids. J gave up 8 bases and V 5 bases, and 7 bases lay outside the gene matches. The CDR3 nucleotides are TGTGCCAGCAGTACTGACAGGGGGTTTCAGCAGTACTTC. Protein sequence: CASSTDRGFQQYF.

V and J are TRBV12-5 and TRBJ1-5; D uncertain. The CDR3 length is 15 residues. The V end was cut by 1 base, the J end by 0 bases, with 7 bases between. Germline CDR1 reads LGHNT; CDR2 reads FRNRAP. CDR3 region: CASGLESYSNQPQHF. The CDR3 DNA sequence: TGTGCTAGTGGTTTGGAGAGCTATAGCAATCAGCCCCAGCATTTT.

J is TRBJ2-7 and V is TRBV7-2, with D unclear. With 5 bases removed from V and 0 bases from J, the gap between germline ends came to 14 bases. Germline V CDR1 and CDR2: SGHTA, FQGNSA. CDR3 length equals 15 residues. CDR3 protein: CASSLSGASSYEQYF. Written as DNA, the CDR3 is TGTGCCAGCAGCCTATCGGGTGCCAGCTCCTACGAGCAGTACTTC.

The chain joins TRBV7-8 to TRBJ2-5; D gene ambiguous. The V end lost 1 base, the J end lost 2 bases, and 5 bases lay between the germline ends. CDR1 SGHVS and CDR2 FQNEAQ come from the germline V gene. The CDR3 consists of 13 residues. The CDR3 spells CASSLGRQETQYF. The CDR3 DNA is TGTGCCAGCAGCTTAGGTCGTCAAGAGACCCAGTACTTC.

In nucleotides, the CDR3 is TGTGCCAGCAGCTTAGGGCAAGTAGAGACCCAGTACTTC. Translating it yields CASSLGQVETQYF. The J gene is TRBJ2-5, the V gene TRBV7-6; no clear D gene. The V and J ends lost 1 base and 4 bases respectively, with 7 bases between them. The CDR3 has 13 residues. Germline CDR1 SGHVS, CDR2 FNYEAQ.

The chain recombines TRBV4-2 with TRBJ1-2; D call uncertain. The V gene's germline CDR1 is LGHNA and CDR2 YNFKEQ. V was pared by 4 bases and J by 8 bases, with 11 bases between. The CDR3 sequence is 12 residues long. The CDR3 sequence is CASSPILGGYTF. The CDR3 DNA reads TGTGCCAGCAGCCCGATCCTAGGAGGCTACACCTTC.

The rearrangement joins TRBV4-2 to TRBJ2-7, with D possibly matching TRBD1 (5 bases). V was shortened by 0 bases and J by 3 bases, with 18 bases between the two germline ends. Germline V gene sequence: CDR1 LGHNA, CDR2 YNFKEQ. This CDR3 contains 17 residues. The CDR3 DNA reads TGTGCCAGCAGCCAAGATGAGAAGGGGTATATCTTCTACGAGCAGTACTTC. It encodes CASSQDEKGYIFYEQYF.

The CDR3 coding sequence is TGTGCCAGCAGCGTAGGGGCTAGCGGGATAGGAGAGACCCAGTACTTC. Translated, it gives CASSVGASGIGETQYF. This chain links TRBV9 with TRBJ2-5; 9 bases are shared with TRBD2. The length of the CDR3 is 16 residues. Looked up from germline, CDR1 is SGDLS and CDR2 is YYNGEE. V shed 0 bases, J shed 4 bases, and the junction held 7 bases outside the gene matches. The entire variable domain, with the rest obtained from reference TRBV9 and TRBJ2-5, is as follows: DSGVTQTPKHLITATGQRVTLRCSPRSGDLSVYWYQQSLDQGLQFLIQYYNGEERAKGNILERFSAQQFPDLHSELNLSSLELGDSALYFCASSVGASGIGETQYFGPGTRLLVL.

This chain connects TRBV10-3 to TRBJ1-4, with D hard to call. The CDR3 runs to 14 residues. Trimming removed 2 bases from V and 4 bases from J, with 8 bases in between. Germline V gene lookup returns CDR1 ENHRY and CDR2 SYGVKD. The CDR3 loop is CAISEGGDNEKLFF. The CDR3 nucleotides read TGTGCCATCAGTGAGGGCGGAGATAATGAAAAACTGTTTTTT.

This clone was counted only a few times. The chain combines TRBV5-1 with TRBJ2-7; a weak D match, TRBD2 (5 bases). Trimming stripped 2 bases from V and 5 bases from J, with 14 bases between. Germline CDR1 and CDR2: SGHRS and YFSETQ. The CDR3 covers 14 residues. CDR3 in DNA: TGCGCCAGCAGCTTTTCTTCCGGAGGACACGAGCAGTACTTC. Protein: CASSFSSGGHEQYF.

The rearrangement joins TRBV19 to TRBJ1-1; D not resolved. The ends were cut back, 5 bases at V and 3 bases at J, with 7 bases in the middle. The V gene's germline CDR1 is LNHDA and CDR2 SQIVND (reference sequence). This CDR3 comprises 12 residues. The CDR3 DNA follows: TGTGCCAGTAGTTCCTCGGACACTGAAGCTTTCTTT. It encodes CASSSSDTEAFF.

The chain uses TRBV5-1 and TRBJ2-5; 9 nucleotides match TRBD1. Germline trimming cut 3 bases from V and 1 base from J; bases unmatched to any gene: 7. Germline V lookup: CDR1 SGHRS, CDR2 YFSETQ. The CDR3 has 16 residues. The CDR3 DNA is TGCGCCAGCAGCTATGGACAGGGGCACCTCCAAGAGACCCAGTACTTC. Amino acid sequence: CASSYGQGHLQETQYF. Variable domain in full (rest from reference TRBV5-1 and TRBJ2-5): KAGVTQTPRYLIKTRGQQVTLSCSPISGHRSVSWYQQTPGQGLQFLFEYFSETQRNKGNFPGRFSGRQFSNSRSEMNVSTLELGDSALYLCASSYGQGHLQETQYFGPGTRLLVL.

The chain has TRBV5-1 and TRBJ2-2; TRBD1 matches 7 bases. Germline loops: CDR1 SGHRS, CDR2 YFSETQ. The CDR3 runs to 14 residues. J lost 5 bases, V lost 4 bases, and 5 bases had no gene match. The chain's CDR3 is CASSPGGTTGELFF. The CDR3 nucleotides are TGCGCCAGCAGCCCAGGGGGTACGACCGGGGAGCTGTTTTTT.

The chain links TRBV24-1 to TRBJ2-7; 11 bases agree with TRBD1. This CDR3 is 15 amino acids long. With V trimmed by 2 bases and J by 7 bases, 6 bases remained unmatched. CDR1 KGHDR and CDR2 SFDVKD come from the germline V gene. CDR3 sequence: CATSDSSDRGLEQYF. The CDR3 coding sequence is TGTGCCACCAGTGATTCATCGGACAGGGGGCTAGAGCAGTACTTC.

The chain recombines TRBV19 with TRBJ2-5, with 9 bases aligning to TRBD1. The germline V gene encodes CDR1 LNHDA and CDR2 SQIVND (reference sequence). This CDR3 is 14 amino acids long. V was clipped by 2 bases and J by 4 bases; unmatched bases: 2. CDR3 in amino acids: CASSISTGGETQYF. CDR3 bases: TGTGCCAGTAGTATATCGACAGGGGGAGAGACCCAGTACTTC.

Here the CDR3 DNA reads TGTGCCAGCAGCTTAGTGACAGGGGGCAGGATGGACTATGGCTACACCTTC. Translated, it gives CASSLVTGGRMDYGYTF. The chain carries TRBV7-2 and TRBJ1-2; 10 bases align to TRBD1. In germline, CDR1 is SGHTA, CDR2 FQGNSA. V gave up 1 base and J gave up 3 bases; unmatched junction bases: 8. This CDR3 has 17 amino acids. Based on the CDR3 plus reference TRBV7-2 and TRBJ1-2, the full variable domain is GAGVSQSPSNKVTEKGKDVELRCDPISGHTALYWYRQSLGQGLEFLIYFQGNSAPDKSGLPSDRFSAERTGGSVSTLTIQRTQQEDSAVYLCASSLVTGGRMDYGYTFGSGTRLTVV.

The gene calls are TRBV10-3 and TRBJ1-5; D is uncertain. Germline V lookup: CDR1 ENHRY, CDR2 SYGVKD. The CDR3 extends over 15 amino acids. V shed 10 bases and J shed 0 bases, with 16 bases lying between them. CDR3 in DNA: TGTGCCACAAAAGAGCTCCCTGATAGCAATCAGCCCCAGCATTTT. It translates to CATKELPDSNQPQHF.

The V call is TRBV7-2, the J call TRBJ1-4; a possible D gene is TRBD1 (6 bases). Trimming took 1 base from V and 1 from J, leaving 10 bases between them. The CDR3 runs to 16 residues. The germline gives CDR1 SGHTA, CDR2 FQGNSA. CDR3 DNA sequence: TGTGCCAGCAGCTTAGTCGGGGGGCAAACTAATGAAAAACTGTTTTTT. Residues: CASSLVGGQTNEKLFF.

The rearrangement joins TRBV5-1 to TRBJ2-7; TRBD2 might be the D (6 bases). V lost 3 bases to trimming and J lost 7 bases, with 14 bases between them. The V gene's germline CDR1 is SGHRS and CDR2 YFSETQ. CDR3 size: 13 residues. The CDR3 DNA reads TGCGCCAGCAGCTCGGGACTCTCGAGTGAGCAGTACTTC. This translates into CASSSGLSSEQYF.

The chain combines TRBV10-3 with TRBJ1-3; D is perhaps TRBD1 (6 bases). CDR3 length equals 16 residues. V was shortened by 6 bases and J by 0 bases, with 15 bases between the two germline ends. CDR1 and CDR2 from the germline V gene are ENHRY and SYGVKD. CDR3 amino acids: CAISQGQPDSGNTIYF. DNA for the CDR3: TGTGCCATCAGCCAAGGACAGCCCGACTCTGGAAACACCATATATTTT.

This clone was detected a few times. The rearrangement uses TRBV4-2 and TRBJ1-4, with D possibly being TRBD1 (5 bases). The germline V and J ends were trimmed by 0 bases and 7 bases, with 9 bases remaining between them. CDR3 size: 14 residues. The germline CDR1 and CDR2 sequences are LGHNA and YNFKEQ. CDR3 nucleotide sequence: TGTGCCAGCAGCCAAGAAATGGACATTGAAAAACTGTTTTTT. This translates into CASSQEMDIEKLFF.

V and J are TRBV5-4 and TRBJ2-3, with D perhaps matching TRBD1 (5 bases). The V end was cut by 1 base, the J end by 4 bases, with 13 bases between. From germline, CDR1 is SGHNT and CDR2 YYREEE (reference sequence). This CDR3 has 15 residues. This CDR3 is CASSLQGPSSDTQYF. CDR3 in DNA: TGTGCCAGCAGCTTGCAGGGCCCAAGTTCAGATACGCAGTATTTT.

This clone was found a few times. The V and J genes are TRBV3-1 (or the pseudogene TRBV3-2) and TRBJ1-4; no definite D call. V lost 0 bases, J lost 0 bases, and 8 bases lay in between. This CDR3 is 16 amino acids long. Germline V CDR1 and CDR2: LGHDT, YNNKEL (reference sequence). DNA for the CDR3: TGTGCCAGCAGCCAAGACGCCGGGTCAACTAATGAAAAACTGTTTTTT. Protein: CASSQDAGSTNEKLFF.